The rows below give T cell receptor beta chains drawn from one sample of a study of blood T cell repertoires in COVID-19. The assay was immunoSEQ multiplex PCR, and TCRdb's table has in-frame clones only and misses some. The repertoire holds around 270,000 clones, with roughly 84% as singletons. The sample was peripheral blood. These TCRs come from a middle-aged woman who had recovered from COVID-19. Each CDR3 is given with its conserved first and last residue. Each record gives: CDR3 protein, CDR3 DNA, V gene, clone size, J gene, D gene. D genes are given only for firm matches. A row's size may be missing; if present it is once, few, many or a size class.

CASSHGTSNQPQHF TGTGCCAGCAGCCACGGGACAAGCAATCAGCCCCAGCATTTT TRBV3-1/TRBV3-2 NA TRBJ1-5 NA
CASNPSGGHDTQYF TGTGCCAGTAACCCTAGCGGGGGGCATGATACGCAGTATTTT TRBV19 once TRBJ2-3 TRBD2
CASTVTGNGNTIYF TGTGCCAGCACTGTTACAGGGAACGGAAACACCATATATTTT TRBV11-2 NA TRBJ1-3 NA
CASSTQSGNEKLFF TGTGCCAGCAGTACTCAGTCGGGTAATGAAAAACTGTTTTTT TRBV2 NA TRBJ1-4 NA
CASSSPAGGPNYGYTF TGCGCCAGCAGCTCCCCGGCCGGGGGGCCCAACTATGGCTACACCTTC TRBV4-1 NA TRBJ1-2 NA
CASSLGVTGNSPLHF TGTGCCAGCAGCTTAGGGGTGACAGGGAATTCACCCCTCCACTTT TRBV7-6 few TRBJ1-6 TRBD1
CASSRSYMVLGQPQHF TGCGCCAGCAGCAGGTCGTATATGGTGCTAGGTCAGCCCCAGCATTTT TRBV4-1 few TRBJ1-5 NA
CASSLSTDRGINEQFF TGTGCCAGCAGTTTAAGTACGGACAGGGGGATCAATGAGCAGTTCTTC TRBV28 NA TRBJ2-1 TRBD1
CASSLPGQPQHF TGTGCCAGCAGTCTACCCGGGCAGCCCCAGCATTTT TRBV6-6 NA TRBJ1-5 NA
CASSPQVWARYGYTF TGTGCCAGCAGCCCGCAGGTGTGGGCGCGCTATGGCTACACCTTC TRBV7-9 NA TRBJ1-2 NA
CASTQDYSGANVLTF TGTGCCAGCACCCAGGATTATTCTGGGGCCAACGTCCTGACTTTC TRBV25-1 NA TRBJ2-6 NA
CASSWTSGGADTQYF TGTGCCAGCAGTTGGACTAGCGGGGGGGCAGATACGCAGTATTTT TRBV6-5 NA TRBJ2-3 TRBD2
CASRSSTGTGHGRGQFF TGTGCCAGCAGGTCCAGCACCGGGACAGGGCACGGACGCGGGCAGTTCTTC TRBV2 NA TRBJ2-1 TRBD1
CASSSTQGIYGYTF TGTGCCAGCAGCTCCACACAGGGAATCTATGGCTACACCTTC TRBV11-3 NA TRBJ1-2 NA
CASSETPGNTEAFF TGTGCCAGCAGTGAAACTCCGGGAAACACTGAAGCTTTCTTT TRBV2 NA TRBJ1-1 NA
CASRFSFSNQPQHF TGTGCCAGCCGCTTCAGTTTTAGCAATCAGCCCCAGCATTTT TRBV19 NA TRBJ1-5 NA
CASSLANYQTQYF TGTGCCAGCAGCTTAGCCAACTACCAGACCCAGTACTTC TRBV11-3 NA TRBJ2-5 NA
CASSTLQGGLRYTF TGTGCCAGTAGTACCCTCCAGGGAGGTTTACGCTACACCTTC TRBV19 once TRBJ1-2 NA
CASSEQGYGYTF TGTGCCAGTAGTGAACAGGGATACGGCTACACCTTC TRBV19 NA TRBJ1-2 NA
CASSLTGAGYGYTF TGTGCCAGCAGTTTAACAGGGGCCGGGTATGGCTACACCTTC TRBV25-1 few TRBJ1-2 TRBD1
CSGDRGILAFF TGCAGTGGCGACAGGGGGATTCTCGCTTTCTTT TRBV20-1 NA TRBJ1-1 TRBD1
CASSLGGDRAFF TGTGCCAGCAGCTTGGGCGGTGATCGAGCTTTCTTT TRBV5-6 NA TRBJ1-1 NA
CASSFGGTRGDEQFF TGTGCCAGCAGCTTCGGGGGAACTCGAGGGGATGAGCAGTTCTTC TRBV7-2 NA TRBJ2-1 NA
CASSRQGQETQYF TGTGCCAGCAGTCGACAGGGCCAAGAGACCCAGTACTTC TRBV6-5 NA TRBJ2-5 TRBD1
CATSRDRLGAPSTEAFF TGTGCCACCAGCAGAGATCGATTGGGGGCCCCTAGCACTGAAGCTTTCTTT TRBV15 NA TRBJ1-1 NA
CASSVAGGGLAYGYTF TGTGCCAGCAGCGTGGCAGGGGGCGGGCTAGCCTATGGCTACACCTTC TRBV27 NA TRBJ1-2 TRBD1
CASTRGDQETQYF TGCGCCAGCACCCGGGGGGACCAAGAGACCCAGTACTTC TRBV5-1 NA TRBJ2-5 TRBD2
CASSLWGSSGGRSTQYF TGTGCCAGCAGTTTGTGGGGATCTTCGGGGGGCCGAAGTACGCAGTATTTT TRBV28 NA TRBJ2-3 NA
CASRGERTGGAGELFF TGTGCCAGCAGGGGTGAGAGGACAGGAGGGGCCGGGGAGCTGTTTTTT TRBV19 NA TRBJ2-2 NA
CASSEEEGYTEAFF TGTGCCAGCAGTGAGGAGGAGGGGTACACTGAAGCTTTCTTT TRBV2 once TRBJ1-1 NA
CASSPPGRRSSGNTIYF TGTGCCAGCTCACCACCGGGCAGGCGTAGCTCTGGAAACACCATATATTTT TRBV18 once TRBJ1-3 NA
CASSVYGNTEAFF TGTGCCAGCAGTGTTTACGGGAACACTGAAGCTTTCTTT TRBV2 NA TRBJ1-1 NA
CASSSGLAGGYQETQYF TGTGCCAGCAGCTCAGGACTAGCGGGGGGGTACCAAGAGACCCAGTACTTC TRBV7-6 NA TRBJ2-5 TRBD2
CASSWTGLSYEQYF TGTGCCAGCAGTTGGACAGGGCTGTCCTACGAGCAGTACTTC TRBV6-6 NA TRBJ2-7 TRBD1
CASTYGTGLFTPLHF TGTGCCAGCACCTACGGGACAGGCCTTTTTACACCCCTCCACTTT TRBV6-5 NA TRBJ1-6 TRBD1
CASSPDRSGSYEQYF TGTGCCAGCAGCCCGGACAGGTCGGGATCCTACGAGCAGTACTTC TRBV11-1 NA TRBJ2-7 TRBD1
CSVAGFGVNTEAFF TGCAGCGTTGCGGGTTTTGGAGTGAACACTGAAGCTTTCTTT TRBV29-1 NA TRBJ1-1 NA
CASSPGQGHYGYTF TGTGCCAGCAGCCCGGGACAGGGACACTATGGCTACACCTTC TRBV7-9 few TRBJ1-2 TRBD1
CASSDSEGADTQYF TGTGCCAGCAGTGACTCGGAGGGGGCGGATACGCAGTATTTT TRBV6-4 few TRBJ2-3 NA
CASSVPSGGTDTQYF TGTGCCAGCAGTGTGCCTAGCGGGGGCACAGATACGCAGTATTTT TRBV2 NA TRBJ2-3 TRBD2
CATSSGAQISTDTQYF TGTGCCACCAGCAGTGGGGCCCAAATTAGCACAGATACGCAGTATTTT TRBV15 NA TRBJ2-3 NA
CSVVRGGDEQYF TGCAGCGTTGTGAGAGGGGGGGACGAGCAGTACTTC TRBV29-1 NA TRBJ2-7 NA
CASSLFRVSGNTIYF TGTGCCAGCAGCCTTTTTCGGGTCTCTGGAAACACCATATATTTT TRBV14 NA TRBJ1-3 NA
CASSEAGGLTDTQYF TGTGCCAGCAGCGAGGCCGGGGGGCTCACAGATACGCAGTATTTT TRBV7-6 few TRBJ2-3 NA
CASSLLAGGSGEQYF TGCGCCAGCAGCCTGCTAGCGGGGGGGTCAGGCGAGCAGTACTTC TRBV4-1 NA TRBJ2-7 TRBD2
CASSPTLTGGRPQHF TGCGCCAGCAGCCCTACACTGACAGGGGGCAGGCCCCAGCATTTT TRBV4-1 few TRBJ1-5 TRBD1
CASSQGGAATSYGYTF TGTGCCAGCAGCCAAGGGGGAGCGGCGACCAGCTATGGCTACACCTTC TRBV4-2 many TRBJ1-2 NA
CASSGYRGRGGYTF TGTGCCAGCAGCGGCTACAGGGGGCGAGGTGGCTACACCTTC TRBV9 NA TRBJ1-2 TRBD1
CASSPGQGYYEQYF TGCGCCAGCAGCCCGGGACAGGGGTACTACGAGCAGTACTTC TRBV5-1 NA TRBJ2-7 TRBD1
CAISFVDGQSYEQYF TGTGCCATCAGTTTTGTAGACGGACAGTCCTACGAGCAGTACTTC TRBV10-3 NA TRBJ2-7 NA
CASSPLGLAGLHHTQYF TGTGCCAGCAGCCCTCTGGGACTAGCGGGGCTCCATCATACGCAGTATTTT TRBV7-9 NA TRBJ2-3 TRBD2
CASKQGAMWNQPQHF TGTGCCAGCAAGCAGGGGGCGATGTGGAATCAGCCCCAGCATTTT TRBV27 many TRBJ1-5 TRBD1
CASSLIGEGEQFF TGCGCCAGCAGCTTGATCGGGGAGGGTGAGCAGTTCTTC TRBV5-1 NA TRBJ2-1 TRBD2